This T cell receptor beta chain was identified in a study of cytomegalovirus exposure and HLA in healthy donors. Between the trimmed V and J ends, which lost 1 base and 3 bases, there was a span of 7 bases. The germline V gene encodes CDR1 SGHNT and CDR2 YYREEE (reference sequence). This CDR3 is 13 amino acids long. Sequencing was performed with immunoSEQ multiplex PCR; in TCRdb, only in-frame clones are kept and a portion is missing. Of 190,000 or so clones listed, 84% are singletons. This clone was seen a few times. The chain links TRBV5-4 to TRBJ1-1; maybe TRBD1 (5 bases). Sequenced: PBMCs. The clonotype comes from a woman aged 18-35 years in good health and CMV-seropositive. The CDR3 loop is CASSLSRDTEAFF. The CDR3, as DNA: TGTGCCAGCAGCTTGAGCAGGGACACTGAAGCTTTCTTT.